Reported below is one T cell receptor beta chain. Its cognate antigen is unknown. Splitting of CD4+ cells produced CD45RA+ naive and CD45RA-negative memory subsets. The record originates from a study of shared clonotypes between healthy human individuals. Study findings and constraints: Clonotype sharing across several donors was observed for 4% to 6.5% of naive CD4 clonotypes. Collection of samples was limited to blood; tissue repertoires likely differ.

The germline gives CDR1 SGDLS, CDR2 YYNGEE. This CDR3 is 16 amino acids long. Trimming shortened V by 0 bases and J by 1 base, and 10 bases separated the two germline ends. The assay was immunoSEQ multiplex PCR, and TCRdb's table has in-frame clones only and misses some. The table has about 2.3 million clones, just under 95% seen once. Sequencing was done on a sample of naive CD4+ T cells from PBMCs. Subset noted: CD45RA+ positively selected. This chain connects TRBV9 to TRBJ2-2; unclear D gene. This receptor was taken from a man between 18 and 35 years old in good health. Some clones in this sample may be carry-over from other donors' samples. The CDR3 loop is CASSVGSALNTGELFF. The CDR3 DNA reads as TGTGCCAGCAGCGTAGGGAGTGCCCTGAACACCGGGGAGCTGTTTTTT.